A selection of T cell receptor beta chains follows, all from one sample in a study of blood T cell repertoires in COVID-19. Sequencing was performed with immunoSEQ multiplex PCR; in TCRdb, only in-frame clones are kept and a portion is missing. The sample consists of about 350,000 clones, about nine tenths of them appearing once. The sample taken for sequencing was PBMCs or T cells enriched from blood (not recorded which). The origin of the receptors is a woman in her 30s who had been exposed to COVID-19. CDR3s include the opening cysteine and the closing phenylalanine or tryptophan.

j_call,v_call,cdr3_aa
TRBJ2-1,TRBV7-9,CASSLGTGGPFF
TRBJ2-3,TRBV9,CASSGEPGGTDTQYF
TRBJ2-3,TRBV7-9,CASSWGLAKNTDTQYF
TRBJ1-2,TRBV2,CASSSPARRSYGYTF
TRBJ2-5,TRBV19,CASSIGARAGGVETQYF
TRBJ2-7,TRBV29-1,CSVDGTGANEQYF
TRBJ1-2,TRBV28,CASSSGDSGYTF
TRBJ2-2,TRBV7-3,CASSFGIRGRDGELFF
TRBJ1-5,TRBV18,CASSQGQGNQPQHF
TRBJ1-2,TRBV5-1,CASSLGQRENGYTF
TRBJ2-1,TRBV28,CASSLGLAGVPGFSYNEQFF
TRBJ2-3,TRBV1,CTSSQDTSGNTDTQYF
TRBJ2-2,TRBV29-1,CSVGGQYTGELFF
TRBJ2-1,TRBV29-1,CGCNREYNEQFF
TRBJ2-6,TRBV19,CASSSPRRRPSGANVLTF
TRBJ2-5,TRBV5-1,CASSLGERSGPQYF
TRBJ2-2,TRBV7-6,CASSLVVGVQLTGELFF
TRBJ1-2,TRBV30,CAWSVRGGELTYGYTF
TRBJ1-5,TRBV7-8,CASSSSTGGLGNQPQHF
TRBJ1-4,TRBV10-2,CASSKTGPTNEKLFF
TRBJ2-7,TRBV28,CASLSQGTYEQYF
TRBJ2-7,TRBV11-2,CASSLTAGGYGQYF
TRBJ2-3,TRBV5-6,CASSRLAWPLSTDTQYF
TRBJ2-5,TRBV2,CASSTGGKGETQYF
TRBJ2-3,TRBV27,CASSSEDRVSDTQYF
TRBJ1-1,TRBV7-3,CASSLTLGQGLGNTEAFF
TRBJ2-5,TRBV7-2,CASSGGGSWETQYF
TRBJ2-1,TRBV5-1,CASTREGYNEQFF
TRBJ1-1,TRBV28,CASSTGSNTEAFF
TRBJ1-4,TRBV9,CASSVAARGGYEKLFF
TRBJ1-6,TRBV18,CASSPEDRGITSNSPLHF
TRBJ2-7,TRBV6-6,CASSSPISYEQYF
TRBJ1-1,TRBV11-3,CASSSVDTEAFF
TRBJ2-1,TRBV9,CASSPRGSSYNEQFF
TRBJ1-1,TRBV18,CASSPSTQGTTEAFF
TRBJ2-3,TRBV11-2,CASSLGLAGVGTDTQYF
TRBJ2-1,TRBV20-1,CSARDTPEQFF
TRBJ2-2,TRBV6-6,CASSPGLREPNTGELFF
TRBJ1-1,TRBV3-1/TRBV3-2,CASSQDWGQGEAFF
TRBJ1-4,TRBV9,CASSPRQGRNEKLFF
TRBJ1-6,TRBV15,CATSRETASPLHF
TRBJ1-3,TRBV29-1,CSVSQSSGNTIYF
TRBJ2-7,TRBV28,CASIKSGQSYEQYF
TRBJ2-7,TRBV27,CASSLEGGNEQYF
TRBJ2-3,TRBV11-2,CASSFQREAADTQYF
TRBJ1-2,TRBV3-1/TRBV3-2,CASSQATAYGYTF
TRBJ1-2,TRBV14,CASSRQTGVGNYGYTF
TRBJ1-1,TRBV5-6,CASSGTGRRGEAFF
TRBJ2-1,TRBV3-1/TRBV3-2,CASSQPRRGINNEQFF
TRBJ2-2,TRBV7-8,CASRADGELFF
TRBJ2-5,TRBV11-3,CASSSTGTFQETQYF
TRBJ1-6,TRBV7-9,CASSGTDNSPLHF